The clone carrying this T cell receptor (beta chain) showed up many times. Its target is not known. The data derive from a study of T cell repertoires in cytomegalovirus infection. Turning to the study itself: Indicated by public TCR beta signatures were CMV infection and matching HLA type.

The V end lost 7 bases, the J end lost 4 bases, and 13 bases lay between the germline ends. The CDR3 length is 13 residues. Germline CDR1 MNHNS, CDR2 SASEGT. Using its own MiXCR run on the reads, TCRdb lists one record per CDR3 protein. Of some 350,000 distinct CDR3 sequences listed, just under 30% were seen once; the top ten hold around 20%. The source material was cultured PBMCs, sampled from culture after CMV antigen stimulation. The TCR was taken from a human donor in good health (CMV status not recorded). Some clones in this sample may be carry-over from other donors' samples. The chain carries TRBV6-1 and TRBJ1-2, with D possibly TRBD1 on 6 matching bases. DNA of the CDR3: TGTGCCAGCATTCTGGACAGCCTCTATGGCTACACCTTC. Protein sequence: CASILDSLYGYTF.